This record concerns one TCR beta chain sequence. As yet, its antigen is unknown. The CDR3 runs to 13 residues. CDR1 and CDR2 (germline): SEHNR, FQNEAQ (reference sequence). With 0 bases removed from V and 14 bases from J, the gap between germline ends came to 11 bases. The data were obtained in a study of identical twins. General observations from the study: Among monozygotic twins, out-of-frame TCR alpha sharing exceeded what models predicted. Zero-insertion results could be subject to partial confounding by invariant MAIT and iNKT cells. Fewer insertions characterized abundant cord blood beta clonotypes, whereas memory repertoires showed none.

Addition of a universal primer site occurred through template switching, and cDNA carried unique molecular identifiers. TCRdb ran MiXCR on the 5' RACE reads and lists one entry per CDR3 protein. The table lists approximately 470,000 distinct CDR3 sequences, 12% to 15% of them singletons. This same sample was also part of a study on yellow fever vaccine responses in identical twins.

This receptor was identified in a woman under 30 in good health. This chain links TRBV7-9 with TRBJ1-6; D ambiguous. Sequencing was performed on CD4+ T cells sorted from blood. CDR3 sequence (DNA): TGTGCCAGCAGCTTAGCTGGGAGTTTCACCCTCCACTTT. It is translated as CASSLAGSFTLHF.